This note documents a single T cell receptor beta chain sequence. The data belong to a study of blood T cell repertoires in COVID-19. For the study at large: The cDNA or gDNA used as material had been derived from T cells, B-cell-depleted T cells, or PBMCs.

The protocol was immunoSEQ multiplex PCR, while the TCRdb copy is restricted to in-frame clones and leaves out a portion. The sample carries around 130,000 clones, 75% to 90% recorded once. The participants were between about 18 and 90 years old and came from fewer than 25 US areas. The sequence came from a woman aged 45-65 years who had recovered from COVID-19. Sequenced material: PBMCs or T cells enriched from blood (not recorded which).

The CDR3 sequence: CASTFDGGHTGELFF. CDR3 DNA: TGTGCCAGCACCTTTGATGGAGGGCACACCGGGGAGCTGTTTTTT. The chain is built from TRBV7-8 and TRBJ2-2; maybe TRBD2 (6 bases). Germline values: CDR1 SGHVS, CDR2 FQNEAQ. Deletions cut 7 bases from V and 3 bases from J, with 15 bases between. This CDR3 is built from 15 residues.